These 21 T cell receptor beta chains were all obtained from the same sample, sequenced in a study of naive and memory T cell subsets. The beta constant-region primer was an equimolar mix of two oligonucleotides covering TRBC1 and TRBC2. TCRdb recomputed calls from the UMI-ligation and nested PCR reads with MiXCR, one row per CDR3 protein. The sample has 89,000 or so distinct CDR3 sequences; under 15% are singletons. The sequencing sample was made of central memory CD4+ T cells from blood. The receptors come from a human donor in good health.

A remark on this clonotype: A read error may be the cause here, since a much bigger clone is one base away. CDR3 sequence reads: CASSLEDTQYF. In nucleotides, the CDR3 is TGTGCCAGCAGCTTAGAAGATACGCAGTATTTT. The gene calls are TRBV7-9 and TRBJ2-3; D is undetermined. This CDR3 spans 11 amino acids. CDR1 is SEHNR, CDR2 FQNEAQ, per germline (reference sequence). V gave up 1 base and J gave up 5 bases, with 1 base separating them.

The chain combines TRBV7-9 with TRBJ1-4; 7 positions match TRBD1. This CDR3 comprises 14 residues. The germline gives CDR1 SEHNR, CDR2 FQNEAQ (reference sequence). V was pared by 5 bases and J by 8 bases, with 8 bases of the junction left unmatched. The CDR3: CASSINRGAEKLFF. The DNA of the CDR3 is TGTGCCAGCAGCATAAACAGGGGAGCAGAAAAACTGTTTTTT.

This clonotype was seen only once. This rearrangement joins TRBV15 to TRBJ2-1; 9 bases fit TRBD2. V lost 1 base to trimming and J lost 4 bases; unmatched junction nucleotides: 2. This CDR3 region has 15 residues. Germline lookup yields CDR1 LNHNV and CDR2 YYDKDF (reference sequence). CDR3 sequence: CATSRVTSGYNEQFF. Here the CDR3 DNA reads TGTGCCACCAGCAGAGTGACTAGCGGTTACAATGAGCAGTTCTTC.

CDR3 nucleotides: TGCAGCGCGGGACAGGGGAGCACTGAAGCTTTCTTT. Translated: CSAGQGSTEAFF. The gene calls are TRBV29-1 and TRBJ1-1; TRBD1 matches 10 bases. The CDR3 runs to 12 residues. Germline trimming cut 7 bases from V and 4 bases from J; bases unmatched to any gene: 3. The germline V gene encodes CDR1 SQVTM and CDR2 ANQGSEA.

This clonotype was seen a few times. The gene calls are TRBV3-1 and TRBJ2-5; the D is unclear. Germline V CDR1 and CDR2: LGHDT, YNNKEL (reference sequence). V was trimmed by 1 base and J by 5 bases, leaving 14 bases between them. CDR3 length: 15 residues. The CDR3 bases are TGTGCCAGCAGCCAAGTATCTGGAACACGGGAGACCCAGTACTTC. Its protein is CASSQVSGTRETQYF.

This clonotype has at least ten counts. The genes are TRBV20-1 and TRBJ2-5; no definite D call. Germline CDR1 reads DFQATT; CDR2 reads SNEGSKA (reference sequence). This CDR3 comprises 12 residues. Trimming took off 3 bases at V and 2 bases at J, with 7 bases between the two ends. In DNA, the CDR3 is TGCAGTGCTAGTCCCAGACAAGAGACCCAGTACTTC. It codes for CSASPRQETQYF.

The chain uses TRBV7-9 and TRBJ2-3, with TRBD2 matching 11 bases. This CDR3 is 16 amino acids long. Germline CDR1 reads SEHNR; CDR2 reads FQNEAQ (reference sequence). The V and J ends lost 6 bases and 0 bases, in that order; junction bases with no gene match: 5. CDR3 in amino acids: CASRPRTSGSTDTQYF. Here the CDR3 DNA reads TGTGCCAGCAGACCTCGGACTAGCGGGAGCACAGATACGCAGTATTTT. Combining the CDR3 with reference TRBV7-9 and TRBJ2-3 gives the whole variable domain DTGVSQNPRHKITKRGQNVTFRCDPISEHNRLYWYRQTLGQGPEFLTYFQNEAQLEKSRLLSDRFSAERPKGSFSTLEIQRTEQGDSAMYLCASRPRTSGSTDTQYFGPGTRLTVL.

The sample holds a few counts of this clonotype. The chain uses TRBV2 and TRBJ1-1; a weak D match, TRBD1 (5 bases). The germline gives CDR1 SNHLY, CDR2 FYNNEI. There are 13 residues in the CDR3. The V gene lost 5 bases and the J gene lost 5 bases, with 12 bases spanning the gap. CDR3 in amino acids: CASSIREGTEAFF. CDR3 bases: TGTGCCAGCAGTATAAGGGAGGGGACTGAAGCTTTCTTT.

This clonotype was detected many times. J is TRBJ1-2 and V is TRBV7-9; weak D call: TRBD1 (6 bases). Trimming pared 0 bases from V and 5 bases from J, leaving 10 bases between. The CDR3 covers 14 residues. CDR1 SEHNR and CDR2 FQNEAQ come from the germline V gene (reference sequence). The CDR3: CASSLAGHTYGYTF. CDR3 sequence (DNA): TGTGCCAGCAGCTTAGCGGGACATACGTATGGCTACACCTTC.

The chain uses TRBV28 and TRBJ1-5; D is perhaps TRBD1 (5 bases). Between the trimmed V and J ends, which lost 7 bases and 7 bases, there was a span of 20 bases. CDR3 length equals 15 residues. From germline, CDR1 is MDHEN and CDR2 SYDVKM. The CDR3 here is CASTLVPGLGQPQHF. CDR3 coding DNA: TGTGCCAGCACCCTAGTCCCAGGGTTGGGACAGCCCCAGCATTTT.

This chain joins TRBV20-1 and TRBJ1-5, with a tentative D call TRBD1 (5 bases). Trimming took 6 bases from V and 0 from J, leaving 15 bases between them. The CDR3 is 15 amino acids. Germline CDR1 reads DFQATT; CDR2 reads SNEGSKA (reference sequence). The CDR3 coding sequence is TGCAGTGCCGGGACCGTGGGGTATAGCAATCAGCCCCAGCATTTT. Amino acids: CSAGTVGYSNQPQHF.

This clonotype was counted only a few times. The chain links TRBV11-2 to TRBJ2-5; the match to TRBD2 covers 8 bases. The trim removed 5 bases at V and 5 bases at J, leaving 10 bases unmatched. This CDR3 comprises 15 residues. In germline, CDR1 is SGHAT, CDR2 FQNNGV. This CDR3 is CASSAAAGAGETQYF. The CDR3 DNA follows: TGTGCCAGCAGCGCCGCAGCGGGAGCCGGGGAGACCCAGTACTTC.

This chain uses TRBV7-9 with TRBJ2-3; either TRBD1 or TRBD2 may fit D (6 bases each). The germline gives CDR1 SEHNR, CDR2 FQNEAQ (reference sequence). CDR3 length equals 13 residues. V was pared by 5 bases and J by 4 bases, with 10 bases between. The CDR3 region is CASSPGGSDTQYF. For the CDR3, the DNA is TGTGCCAGCAGCCCCGGGGGCTCAGATACGCAGTATTTT.

This clonotype occurred a few times. The chain recombines TRBV19 with TRBJ1-1, with 10 bases lining up with TRBD1. CDR3 size: 14 residues. Germline loops: CDR1 LNHDA, CDR2 SQIVND (reference sequence). The V gene end was trimmed by 6 bases and the J gene end by 6 bases; junction bases not matched to a gene: 7. DNA for the CDR3: TGTGCCAGTAGCCAAGACAGGGGGCGGCCTGAAGCTTTCTTT. It yields the protein CASSQDRGRPEAFF. The variable domain in full, with the rest retrieved from reference TRBV19 and TRBJ1-1, is DGGITQSPKYLFRKEGQNVTLSCEQNLNHDAMYWYRQDPGQGLRLIYYSQIVNDFQKGDIAEGYSVSREKKESFPLTVTSAQKNPTAFYLCASSQDRGRPEAFFGQGTRLTVV.

The rearrangement joins TRBV11-2 to TRBJ2-1, with D perhaps TRBD2 (6 bases). The CDR3 covers 14 residues. Germline values: CDR1 SGHAT, CDR2 FQNNGV. Trimming stripped 2 bases from V and 5 bases from J, with 10 bases between. The DNA of the CDR3 is TGTGCCAGCAGCTTATTCCTAGCGCACAATGAGCAGTTCTTC. Its translation is CASSLFLAHNEQFF.

The rearrangement links TRBV14 to TRBJ2-3; 9 nucleotides line up with TRBD2. The CDR3 consists of 16 residues. In germline, CDR1 is SGHDN, CDR2 FVKESK. After removal of 4 bases from V and 3 bases from J, the junction contained 8 bases not matched to a gene. CDR3 region: CASSPIAGDPTDTQYF. For the CDR3, the DNA is TGTGCCAGCAGCCCAATAGCGGGAGACCCGACAGATACGCAGTATTTT.

There are a few counts of this clonotype. The V and J genes are TRBV6-2 or TRBV6-3 and TRBJ2-1; D is uncertain. Trimming cost V 5 bases and J 8 bases, with 22 bases left between them. Looked up from germline, CDR1 is MNHEY and CDR2 is SVGEGT. The CDR3 consists of 16 residues. The CDR3 loop reads CASSPSGTGRSYEQFF. DNA of the CDR3: TGTGCCAGCAGTCCTTCCGGAACCGGGCGTTCGTATGAGCAGTTCTTC.

The chain combines TRBV24-1 with TRBJ2-3; D might be TRBD1 (5 bases). Germline CDR1 KGHDR, CDR2 SFDVKD. The CDR3 sequence is 14 residues long. V was shortened by 7 bases and J by 2 bases, with 12 bases between the two germline ends. In nucleotides, the CDR3 is TGTGCCACCAGGGACACCTACCTCACAGATACGCAGTATTTT. Its protein product is CATRDTYLTDTQYF.

In regard to this clonotype: As the CDR3 is not closed by the conserved phenylalanine or tryptophan, this likely results from a read error. Because the CDR3's place on the DNA is in doubt, the DNA is left out and the CDR3 is given as listed by TCRdb. The chain uses TRBV12-3 or TRBV12-4 and TRBJ2-1; the DNA was not compared with TRBD2, the D call given in the table. The CDR3 is 13 amino acids long, termini counted. The CDR3 protein is CASHPPGQPPFLA.

The chain is built from TRBV6-2 or TRBV6-3 and TRBJ2-1; 10 bases are shared with TRBD2. This CDR3 is 17 amino acids long. Germline V gene lookup returns CDR1 MNHEY and CDR2 SVGEGT. Germline trimming cut 7 bases from V and 2 bases from J; bases unmatched to any gene: 11. This CDR3 is CASTLPIGTSAYNEQFF. CDR3 in DNA: TGTGCCAGCACCCTGCCAATCGGGACTAGCGCCTACAATGAGCAGTTCTTC.

There are a few counts of this clonotype. This chain joins TRBV6-6 and TRBJ1-5, with D possibly being TRBD1 (6 bases). CDR1 is MNHNY, CDR2 SVGAGI, per germline (reference sequence). V gave up 8 bases and J gave up 0 bases, with 14 bases separating them. This CDR3 spans 15 amino acids. CDR3 DNA sequence: TGTGCCAGCCTTGGACAGAGATATAGCAATCAGCCCCAGCATTTT. It specifies CASLGQRYSNQPQHF.